The next 15 T cell receptor beta chains were all read from a single sample in a study of human T cells and chemical hapten exposure. MiXCR, run by TCRdb on the RACE reads, gives a single entry per CDR3 protein. Here the sample spans a few hundred thousand distinct CDR3 sequences, more than 5% being singletons. Stated time point: patch test 2, 6 weeks after DPC sensitization. Treatment here: therapeutic diphenylcyclopropenone sensitization with weekly scalp DPC. The input for sequencing was whole blood, taken in connection with sensitization to the hapten diphenylcyclopropenone (DPC). The receptors shown here come from a woman under 30 with alopecia areata. Some clones in this sample may be carry-over from other donors' samples.

This clonotype was detected many times. This chain links TRBV7-2 with TRBJ1-1; TRBD1 matches 7 bases. The CDR3 has 12 amino acids. Per germline, CDR1 SGHTA and CDR2 FQGNSA. With 4 bases clipped from V and 7 bases from J, the junction kept 3 bases outside the gene matches. CDR3 residues: CASSSRDSEAFF. DNA for the CDR3: TGTGCCAGCAGCTCCCGGGACAGTGAAGCTTTCTTT.

The sample holds many counts of this clonotype. The chain carries TRBV25-1 and TRBJ1-6; D possibly corresponds to TRBD1 (5 bases). The CDR3 contains 14 residues. V lost 2 bases, J lost 7 bases, and 9 bases lay in between. Germline V gene lookup returns CDR1 MGHDK and CDR2 SYGVNS. The CDR3 DNA is TGTGCCAGCAGTGAAGTGGGGGGAAATTCACCCCTCCACTTT. It translates to CASSEVGGNSPLHF.

This clonotype was recorded a few times. The chain employs TRBV19 and TRBJ1-5, with a weak D call TRBD1 (5 bases). Trimming took off 9 bases at V and 0 bases at J, with 15 bases between the two ends. Germline values: CDR1 LNHDA, CDR2 SQIVND (reference sequence). This CDR3 spans 15 amino acids. In nucleotides, the CDR3 is TGTGCCAGCCAGATACAGGCGTATAGCAATCAGCCCCAGCATTTT. Its protein product is CASQIQAYSNQPQHF.

This clonotype was detected only a few times. The J gene is TRBJ2-1, the V gene TRBV27, with 14 bases identical to TRBD2. Germline CDR1 reads MNHEY; CDR2 reads SMNVEV (reference sequence). Trimming cost V 4 bases and J 6 bases; bases outside gene matches: 2. The CDR3 has 15 amino acids. The CDR3 reads CASSSGLAGGNEQFF. The CDR3 nucleotides read TGTGCCAGCAGTTCTGGACTAGCGGGGGGCAATGAGCAGTTCTTC.

Written as DNA, the CDR3 is TGCGCCAGCAGCCAAGAAGTTGGGGGGGAAGCTTTCTTT. As protein: CASSQEVGGEAFF. J is TRBJ1-1 and V is TRBV4-3, with a possible D match to TRBD1 (5 bases). The V end lost 0 bases, the J end lost 8 bases, and 10 bases lay between the germline ends. CDR1 and CDR2 (germline): LGHNA, YSLEER. The CDR3 runs 13 residues.

This clonotype was seen only once. At one boundary the junction diverges from the germline segment, which might be a read error. This rearrangement joins TRBV4-3 to TRBJ2-1; 16 bases match TRBD2. Germline loops: CDR1 LGHNA, CDR2 YSLEER. The CDR3 is made up of 17 amino acids. Here the CDR3 reads CDSSQVLGLAGGSEQFF. The DNA for the CDR3 is TGCGACAGCAGCCAAGTCCTGGGACTAGCGGGGGGGTCTGAGCAGTTCTTC.

This clonotype has a handful of counts. V usage is TRBV4-2 and J usage is TRBJ2-1; 9 bases fit TRBD2. CDR3 length: 16 residues. Germline V gene data show CDR1 as LGHNA and CDR2 as YNFKEQ. With 4 bases clipped from V and 10 bases from J, the junction kept 14 bases outside the gene matches. CDR3 residues: CASSLQYAGGPWEQFF. CDR3 DNA: TGTGCCAGCAGCCTCCAGTATGCGGGGGGGCCATGGGAGCAGTTCTTC.

CDR3 DNA: TGTGCCAGCAGCTTCGGACAGGGTAGAGGCGAGCAGTACTTC. This gives the protein CASSFGQGRGEQYF. This chain connects TRBV13 to TRBJ2-7, with 8 nucleotides matching TRBD1. Per germline, CDR1 PRHDT and CDR2 FYEKMQ (reference sequence). The CDR3 spans 14 residues. The V and J ends lost 3 bases and 6 bases, in that order; junction bases with no gene match: 7.

The rearrangement links TRBV9 to TRBJ2-7; possible D gene TRBD1, 5 bases. CDR1 and CDR2 from the germline V gene are SGDLS and YYNGEE. Trimming pared 2 bases from V and 6 bases from J, leaving 15 bases between. The CDR3 runs to 14 residues. The chain's CDR3 is CASSVQGSPSEQYF. DNA for the CDR3: TGTGCCAGCAGCGTCCAGGGTTCCCCGTCCGAGCAGTACTTC.

This clonotype was detected many times. The chain carries TRBV29-1 and TRBJ2-5, with D perhaps TRBD1 or TRBD2 (6 bases each). Germline V lookup: CDR1 SQVTM, CDR2 ANQGSEA. V lost 4 bases and J 5 bases, leaving 14 bases between the germline ends. This CDR3 spans 13 amino acids. The CDR3 sequence: CSVGSGAGETQYF. In DNA, the CDR3 is TGCAGCGTTGGTTCGGGGGCTGGGGAGACCCAGTACTTC.

This clonotype was counted at least ten times. The chain couples TRBV3-1 to TRBJ2-3, with D unclear. V lost 0 bases and J lost 0, with 7 bases in between. Germline lookup yields CDR1 LGHDT and CDR2 YNNKEL (reference sequence). The CDR3 runs 15 residues. The CDR3 DNA sequence: TGTGCCAGCAGCCAAGAAAGGTCAAGCACAGATACGCAGTATTTT. Encoded protein: CASSQERSSTDTQYF.

The CDR3 region has the DNA TGTGCCACCACCTGGGAGGGGGTTAAAGATACGCAGTATTTT. Amino acids: CATTWEGVKDTQYF. V and J are TRBV2 and TRBJ2-3; possibly TRBD2 for D (7 bases). Germline V CDR1 and CDR2: SNHLY, FYNNEI. With 10 bases removed from V and 5 bases from J, the gap between germline ends came to 19 bases. The length of the CDR3 is 14 residues. Full variable domain (outside the CDR3, taken from reference TRBV2 and TRBJ2-3): EPEVTQTPSHQVTQMGQEVILRCVPISNHLYFYWYRQILGQKVEFLVSFYNNEISEKSEIFDDQFSVERPDGSNFTLKIRSTKLEDSAMYFCATTWEGVKDTQYFGPGTRLTVL.

This clonotype was counted ten times or more. This chain uses TRBV5-1 with TRBJ1-2, with D maybe TRBD1 (6 bases). This CDR3 region has 13 residues. Germline-derived CDR1 and CDR2 are SGHRS and YFSETQ. Trimming shortened V by 1 base and J by 6 bases, and 10 bases separated the two germline ends. In DNA, the CDR3 is TGCGCCAGCAGCTTGTTGAGGGGGAATGGCTACACCTTC. Translated, it gives CASSLLRGNGYTF.

This clonotype was detected many times. V gene TRBV2 combines with J gene TRBJ1-4; D gene ambiguous. The CDR3 totals 13 residues. Germline CDR1 and CDR2: SNHLY and FYNNEI. The V gene lost 4 bases and the J gene lost 5 bases, with 8 bases spanning the gap. The chain's CDR3 is CASSVVGNEKLFF. As DNA, the CDR3 is TGTGCCAGCAGTGTAGTGGGAAATGAAAAACTGTTTTTT.

This clonotype has at least ten counts. The V call is TRBV20-1, the J call TRBJ2-3; the match to TRBD2 covers 8 bases. The CDR3 covers 15 residues. The J segment lost 3 bases and the V segment lost 6 bases, leaving 11 bases of the junction unmatched. Germline CDR1 is DFQATT and CDR2 is SNEGSKA (reference sequence). The CDR3 reads CSAPVAGRGTDTQYF. CDR3 nucleotide sequence: TGCAGTGCCCCCGTAGCGGGGAGAGGTACAGATACGCAGTATTTT.